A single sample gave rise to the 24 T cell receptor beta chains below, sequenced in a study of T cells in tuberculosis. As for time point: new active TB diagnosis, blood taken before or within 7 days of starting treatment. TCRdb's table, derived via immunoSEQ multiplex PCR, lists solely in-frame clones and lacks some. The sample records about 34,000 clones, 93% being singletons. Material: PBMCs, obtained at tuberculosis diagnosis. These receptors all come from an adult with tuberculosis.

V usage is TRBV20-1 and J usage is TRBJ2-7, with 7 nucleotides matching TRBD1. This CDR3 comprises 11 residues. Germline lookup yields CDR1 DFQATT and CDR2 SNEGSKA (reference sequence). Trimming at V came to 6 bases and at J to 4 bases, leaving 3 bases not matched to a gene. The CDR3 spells CSAPTGYEQYF. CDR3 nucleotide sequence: TGCAGTGCCCCGACAGGGTACGAGCAGTACTTC.

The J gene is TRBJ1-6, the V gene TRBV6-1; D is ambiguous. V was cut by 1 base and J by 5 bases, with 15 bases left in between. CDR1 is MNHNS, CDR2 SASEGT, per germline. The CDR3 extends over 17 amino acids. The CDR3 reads CASSEVLSWQDNSPLHF. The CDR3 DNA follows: TGTGCCAGCAGTGAAGTTTTGTCCTGGCAGGATAATTCACCCCTCCACTTT.

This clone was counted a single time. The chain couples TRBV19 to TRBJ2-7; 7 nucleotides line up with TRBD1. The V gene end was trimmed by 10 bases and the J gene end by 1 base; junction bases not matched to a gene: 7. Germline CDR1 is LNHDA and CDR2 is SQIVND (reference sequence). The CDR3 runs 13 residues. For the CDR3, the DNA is TGTGCCACCTCCACAGGGGAATCCTACGAGCAGTACTTC. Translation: CATSTGESYEQYF.

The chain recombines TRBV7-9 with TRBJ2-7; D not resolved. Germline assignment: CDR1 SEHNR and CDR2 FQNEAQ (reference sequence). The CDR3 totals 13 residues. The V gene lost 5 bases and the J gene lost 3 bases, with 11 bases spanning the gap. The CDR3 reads CASSPRVSYEQYF. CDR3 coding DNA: TGTGCCAGCAGCCCGCGTGTGAGCTACGAGCAGTACTTC.

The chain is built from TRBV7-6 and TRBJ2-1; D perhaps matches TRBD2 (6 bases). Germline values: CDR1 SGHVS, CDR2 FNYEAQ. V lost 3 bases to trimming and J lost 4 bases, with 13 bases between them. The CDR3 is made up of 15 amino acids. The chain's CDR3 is CASSFELAPYNEQFF. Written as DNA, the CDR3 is TGTGCCAGCAGCTTTGAGCTAGCGCCATACAATGAGCAGTTCTTC.

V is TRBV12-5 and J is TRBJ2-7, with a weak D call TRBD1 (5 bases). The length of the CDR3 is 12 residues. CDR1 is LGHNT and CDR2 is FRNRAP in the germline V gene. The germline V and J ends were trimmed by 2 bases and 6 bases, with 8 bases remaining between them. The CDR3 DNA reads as TGTGCTAGTGGTTTGTACCAGGGCGAGCAGTACTTC. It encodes CASGLYQGEQYF.

CDR3 in amino acids: CASRDRGQGKEGYGYTF. The CDR3 DNA reads as TGCGCCAGCAGGGACCGGGGACAGGGGAAGGAGGGCTATGGCTACACCTTC. V is TRBV10-1 and J is TRBJ1-2; 10 bases match TRBD1. After removal of 6 bases from V and 4 bases from J, the junction contained 14 bases not matched to a gene. CDR3 length: 17 residues. Germline values: CDR1 WNHNN, CDR2 SYGVQD (reference sequence).

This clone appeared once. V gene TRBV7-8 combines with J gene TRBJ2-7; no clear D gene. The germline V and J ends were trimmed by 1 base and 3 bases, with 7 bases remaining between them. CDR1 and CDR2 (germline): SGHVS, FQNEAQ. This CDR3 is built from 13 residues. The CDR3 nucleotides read TGTGCCAGCAGCTTAGACACCCTCTACGAGCAGTACTTC. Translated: CASSLDTLYEQYF.

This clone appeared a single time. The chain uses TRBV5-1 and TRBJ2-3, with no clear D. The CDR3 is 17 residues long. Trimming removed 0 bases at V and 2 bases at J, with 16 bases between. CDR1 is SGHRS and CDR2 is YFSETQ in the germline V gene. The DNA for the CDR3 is TGCGCCAGCAGCTTGGGTTCGCGGAAGTCCATCACAGATACGCAGTATTTT. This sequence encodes CASSLGSRKSITDTQYF.

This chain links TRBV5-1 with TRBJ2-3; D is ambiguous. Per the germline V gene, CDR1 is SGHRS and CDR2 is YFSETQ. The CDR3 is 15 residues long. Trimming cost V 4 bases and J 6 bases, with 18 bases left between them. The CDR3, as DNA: TGCGCCAGCAGCCTCACGACGGATCCTAGGGATACGCAGTATTTT. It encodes CASSLTTDPRDTQYF.

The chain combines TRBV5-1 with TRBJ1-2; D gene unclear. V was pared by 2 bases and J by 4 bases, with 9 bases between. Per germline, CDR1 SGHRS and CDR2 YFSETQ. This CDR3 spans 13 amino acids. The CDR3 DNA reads TGCGCCAGCAGCTTCGGGGATACCTATGGCTACACCTTC. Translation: CASSFGDTYGYTF.

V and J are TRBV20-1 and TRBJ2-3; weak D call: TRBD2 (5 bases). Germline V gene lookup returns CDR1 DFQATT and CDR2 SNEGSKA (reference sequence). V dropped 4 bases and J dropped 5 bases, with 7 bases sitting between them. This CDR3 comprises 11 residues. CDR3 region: CSAKAGDTQYF. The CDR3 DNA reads TGCAGTGCTAAGGCGGGAGATACGCAGTATTTT.

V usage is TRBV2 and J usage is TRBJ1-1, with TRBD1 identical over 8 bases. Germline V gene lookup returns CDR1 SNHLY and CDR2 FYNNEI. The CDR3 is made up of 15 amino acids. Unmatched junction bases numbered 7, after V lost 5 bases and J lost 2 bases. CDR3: CASSWTGSSNTEAFF. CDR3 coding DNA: TGTGCCAGCAGTTGGACAGGGAGTTCCAACACTGAAGCTTTCTTT.

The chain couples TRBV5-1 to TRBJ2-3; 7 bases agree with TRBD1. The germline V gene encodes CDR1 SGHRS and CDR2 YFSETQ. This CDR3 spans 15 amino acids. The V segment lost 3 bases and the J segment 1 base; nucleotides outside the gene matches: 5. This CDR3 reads CASSSDREGTDTQYF. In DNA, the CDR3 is TGCGCCAGCAGCTCCGACAGGGAAGGCACAGATACGCAGTATTTT.

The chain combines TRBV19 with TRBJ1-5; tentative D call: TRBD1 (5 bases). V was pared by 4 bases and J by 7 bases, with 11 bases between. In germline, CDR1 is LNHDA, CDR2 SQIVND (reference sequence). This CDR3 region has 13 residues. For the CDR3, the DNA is TGTGCCAGTAGTACAGGGAGGAACCAGCCCCAGCATTTT. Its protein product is CASSTGRNQPQHF.

The CDR3 loop is CASSTQLLAGGDNEQFF. CDR3 coding DNA: TGTGCCAGCTCAACGCAACTACTAGCGGGGGGAGACAATGAGCAGTTCTTC. The V call is TRBV18, the J call TRBJ2-1, with 12 bases aligning to TRBD2. This CDR3 contains 17 residues. Germline V gives CDR1 KGHSH, CDR2 LQKENI. The ends lost 5 bases at V and 5 bases at J; junction bases unmatched: 10.

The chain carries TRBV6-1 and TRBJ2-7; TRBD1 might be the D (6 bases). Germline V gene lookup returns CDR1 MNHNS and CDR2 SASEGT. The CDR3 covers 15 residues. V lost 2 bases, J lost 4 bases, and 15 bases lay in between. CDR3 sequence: CASSERVDSLYEQYF. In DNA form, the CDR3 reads TGTGCCAGCAGTGAAAGGGTGGACAGCTTATACGAGCAGTACTTC.

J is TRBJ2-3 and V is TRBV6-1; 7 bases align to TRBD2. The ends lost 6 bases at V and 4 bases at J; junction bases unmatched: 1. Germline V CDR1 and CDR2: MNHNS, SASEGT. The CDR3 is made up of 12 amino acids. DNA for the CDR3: TGTGCCAGCAGACTAGCGTCAGATACGCAGTATTTT. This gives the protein CASRLASDTQYF.

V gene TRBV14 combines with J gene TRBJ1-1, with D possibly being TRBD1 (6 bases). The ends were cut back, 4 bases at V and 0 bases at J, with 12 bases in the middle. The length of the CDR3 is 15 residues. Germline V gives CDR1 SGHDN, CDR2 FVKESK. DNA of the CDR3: TGTGCCAGCAGCCTGACAGGATACATGAACACTGAAGCTTTCTTT. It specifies CASSLTGYMNTEAFF.

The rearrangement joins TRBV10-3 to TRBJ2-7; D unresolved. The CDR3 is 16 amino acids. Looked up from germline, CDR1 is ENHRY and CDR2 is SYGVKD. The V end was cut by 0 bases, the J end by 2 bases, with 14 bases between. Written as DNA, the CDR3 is TGTGCCATCAGTGAGTCGAACGATGGAGCCGCCTACGAGCAGTACTTC. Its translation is CAISESNDGAAYEQYF.

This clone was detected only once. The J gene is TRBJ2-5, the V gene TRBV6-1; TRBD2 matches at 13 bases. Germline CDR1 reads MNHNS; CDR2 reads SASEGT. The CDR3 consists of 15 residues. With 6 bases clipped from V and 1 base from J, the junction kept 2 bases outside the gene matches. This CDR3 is CASRTSGRPQETQYF. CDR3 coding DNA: TGTGCCAGCAGGACTAGCGGGAGGCCCCAAGAGACCCAGTACTTC.

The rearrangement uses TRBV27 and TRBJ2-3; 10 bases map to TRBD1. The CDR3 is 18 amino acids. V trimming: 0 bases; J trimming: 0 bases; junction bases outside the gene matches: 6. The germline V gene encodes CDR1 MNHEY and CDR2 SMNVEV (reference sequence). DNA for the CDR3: TGTGCCAGCAGTTTATCGGGCGGGACAGGGGCTAGCACAGATACGCAGTATTTT. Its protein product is CASSLSGGTGASTDTQYF.

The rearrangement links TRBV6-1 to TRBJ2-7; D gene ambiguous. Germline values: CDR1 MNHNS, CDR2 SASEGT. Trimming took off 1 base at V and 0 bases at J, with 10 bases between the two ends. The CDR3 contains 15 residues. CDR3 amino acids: CASSEGQASSYEQYF. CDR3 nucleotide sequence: TGTGCCAGCAGTGAAGGTCAGGCCTCCTCCTACGAGCAGTACTTC.

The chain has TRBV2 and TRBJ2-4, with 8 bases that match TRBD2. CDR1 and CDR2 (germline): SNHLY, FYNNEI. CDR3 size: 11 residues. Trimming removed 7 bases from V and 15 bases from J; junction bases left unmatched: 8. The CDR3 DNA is TGTGCCAGCAAAATTGGGACTAGGATGTACTTC. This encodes CASKIGTRMYF.